This TCR beta chain appears in the sequencing data of a study of blood T cell repertoires in COVID-19. Study-level information: Samples of COVID-19 (acute and convalescent) were obtained from the United States, Italy and Spain. In each case, the material was cDNA or gDNA derived from T cells, B-cell-depleted T cells, or PBMCs.

In the original analysis: How many nucleated cells were present was estimated from reference gene primer amplification. Data came from immunoSEQ multiplex PCR; TCRdb stores just in-frame clones and leaves some out. D and trimming were read from the DNA, whereas the V and J calls and clone size are those reported in that table. The table records about 88,000 clones, approximately 91% of them present only once. CDR1 is MNHNS, CDR2 SASEGT, per germline. V dropped 2 bases and J dropped 4 bases, with 11 bases sitting between them. The CDR3 length is 15 residues. Sequencing was performed on peripheral blood. The chain links TRBV6-1 to TRBJ2-2; D is perhaps TRBD1 (6 bases). This clonotype was sampled from an elderly woman with acute or convalescent COVID-19. The CDR3 nucleotides read TGTGCCAGCAGTGAATTCGCGGACAGCACCGGGGAGCTGTTTTTT. It encodes CASSEFADSTGELFF.